This T cell receptor (beta chain) was identified in a study of radiation and T cells in renal cell carcinoma. Across the study: Nephrectomy followed 15 Gy stereotactic body radiation by 4 weeks.

This CDR3 has 16 amino acids. Trimming cost V 3 bases and J 8 bases, with 22 bases left between them. Germline assignment: CDR1 MDHEN and CDR2 SYDVKM. As regards this clone: Its cognate antigen is unknown.

The time point here: baseline pretreatment blood. Treatment noted: 15 Gy SBRT to primary tumor, nephrectomy 4 weeks later. Clear cell pathology was present in this patient's renal cell carcinoma. Study findings and constraints: Top tumor clonotypes rose in blood 2 weeks post-radiation, then contracted.

Produced via immunoSEQ multiplex PCR; TCRdb's table is partial and in-frame only. The table records about 140,000 clones, roughly 85% of them present only once. Sequences were derived from blood, sampled from a patient whose treatment included radiotherapy and nephrectomy. V gene TRBV28 combines with J gene TRBJ1-1, with a tentative D call TRBD1 (6 bases). The clonotype was recovered from a woman aged 45 to 65 with renal cell carcinoma. CDR3 amino acids: CASSLRSGAGEQEAFF. CDR3 sequence (DNA): TGTGCCAGCAGTTTGAGGTCGGGGGCGGGAGAACAAGAAGCTTTCTTT.